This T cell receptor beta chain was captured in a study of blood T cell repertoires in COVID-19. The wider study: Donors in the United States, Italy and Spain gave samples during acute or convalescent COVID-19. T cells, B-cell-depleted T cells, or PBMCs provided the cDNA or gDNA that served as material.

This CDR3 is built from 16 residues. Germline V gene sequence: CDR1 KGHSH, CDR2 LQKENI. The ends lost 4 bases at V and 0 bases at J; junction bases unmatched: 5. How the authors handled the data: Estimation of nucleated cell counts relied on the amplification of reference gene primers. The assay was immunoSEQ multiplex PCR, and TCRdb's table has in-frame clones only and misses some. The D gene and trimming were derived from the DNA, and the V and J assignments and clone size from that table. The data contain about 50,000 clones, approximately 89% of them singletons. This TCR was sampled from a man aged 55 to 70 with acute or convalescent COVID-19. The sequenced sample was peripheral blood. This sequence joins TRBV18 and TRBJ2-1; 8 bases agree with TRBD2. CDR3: CASSQIAGSSYNEQFF. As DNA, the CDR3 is TGTGCCAGCTCACAAATAGCGGGGAGCTCCTACAATGAGCAGTTCTTC.